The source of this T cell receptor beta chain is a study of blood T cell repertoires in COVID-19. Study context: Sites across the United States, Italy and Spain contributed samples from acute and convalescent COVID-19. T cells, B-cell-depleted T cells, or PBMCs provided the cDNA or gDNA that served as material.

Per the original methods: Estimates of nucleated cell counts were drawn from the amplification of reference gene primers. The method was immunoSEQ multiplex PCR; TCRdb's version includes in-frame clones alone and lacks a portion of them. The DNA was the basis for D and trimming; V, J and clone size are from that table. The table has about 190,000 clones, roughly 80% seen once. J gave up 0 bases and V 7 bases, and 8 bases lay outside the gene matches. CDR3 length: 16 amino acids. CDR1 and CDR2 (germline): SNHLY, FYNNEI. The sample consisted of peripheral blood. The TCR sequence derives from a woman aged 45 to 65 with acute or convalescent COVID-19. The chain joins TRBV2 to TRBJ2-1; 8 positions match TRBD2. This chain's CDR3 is CASTEPGTSSYNEQFF. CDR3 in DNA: TGTGCCAGCACCGAACCGGGGACTAGCTCCTACAATGAGCAGTTCTTC.